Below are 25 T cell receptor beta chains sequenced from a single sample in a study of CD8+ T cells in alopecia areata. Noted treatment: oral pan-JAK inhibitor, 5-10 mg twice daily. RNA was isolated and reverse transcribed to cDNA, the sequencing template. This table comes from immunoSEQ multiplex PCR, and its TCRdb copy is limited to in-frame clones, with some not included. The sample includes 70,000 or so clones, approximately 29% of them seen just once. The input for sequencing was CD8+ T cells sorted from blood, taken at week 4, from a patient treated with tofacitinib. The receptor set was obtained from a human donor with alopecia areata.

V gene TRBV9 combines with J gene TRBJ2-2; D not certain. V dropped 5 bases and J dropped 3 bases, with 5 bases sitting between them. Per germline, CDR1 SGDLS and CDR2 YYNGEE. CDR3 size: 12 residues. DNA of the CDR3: TGTGCCAGCAGAGCCGACACCGGGGAGCTGTTTTTT. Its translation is CASRADTGELFF.

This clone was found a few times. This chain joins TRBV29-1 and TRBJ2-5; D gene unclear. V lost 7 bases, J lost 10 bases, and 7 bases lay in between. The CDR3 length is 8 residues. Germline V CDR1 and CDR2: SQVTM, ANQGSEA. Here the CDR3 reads CSAPDQYF. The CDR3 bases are TGCAGCGCCCCCGACCAGTACTTC.

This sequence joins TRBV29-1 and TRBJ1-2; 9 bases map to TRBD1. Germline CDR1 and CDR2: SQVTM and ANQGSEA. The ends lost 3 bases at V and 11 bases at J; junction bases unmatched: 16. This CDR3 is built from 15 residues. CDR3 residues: CSVDGTGIGARGYTF. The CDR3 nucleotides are TGCAGCGTTGACGGGACAGGGATCGGAGCTCGTGGATACACCTTC. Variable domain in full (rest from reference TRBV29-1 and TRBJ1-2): SAVISQKPSRDICQRGTSLTIQCQVDSQVTMMFWYRQQPGQSLTLIATANQGSEATYESGFVIDKFPISRPNLTFSTLTVSNMSPEDSSIYLCSVDGTGIGARGYTFGSGTRLTVV.

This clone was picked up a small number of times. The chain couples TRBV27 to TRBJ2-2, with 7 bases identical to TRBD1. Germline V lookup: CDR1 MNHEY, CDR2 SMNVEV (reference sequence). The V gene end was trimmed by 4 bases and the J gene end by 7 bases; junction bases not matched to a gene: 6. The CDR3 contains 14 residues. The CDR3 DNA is TGTGCCAGCAGTTCCGACAGGGACATCGGGGAGCTGTTTTTT. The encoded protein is CASSSDRDIGELFF.

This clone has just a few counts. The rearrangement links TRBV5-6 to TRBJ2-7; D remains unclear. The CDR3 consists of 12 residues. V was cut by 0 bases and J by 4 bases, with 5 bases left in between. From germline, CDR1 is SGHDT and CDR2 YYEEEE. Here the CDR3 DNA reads TGTGCCAGCAGCTTGGGTCGGTACGAGCAGTACTTC. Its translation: CASSLGRYEQYF. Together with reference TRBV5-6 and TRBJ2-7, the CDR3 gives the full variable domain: DAGVTQSPTHLIKTRGQQVTLRCSPKSGHDTVSWYQQALGQGPQFIFQYYEEEERQRGNFPDRFSGHQFPNYSSELNVNALLLGDSALYLCASSLGRYEQYFGPGTRLTVT.

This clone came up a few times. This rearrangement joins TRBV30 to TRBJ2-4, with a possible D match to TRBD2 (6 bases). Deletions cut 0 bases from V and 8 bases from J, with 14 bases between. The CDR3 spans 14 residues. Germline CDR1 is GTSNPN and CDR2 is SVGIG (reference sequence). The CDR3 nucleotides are TGTGCCTGGAGTGTCATGTCCGGGAGAGACATTCAGTACTTC. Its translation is CAWSVMSGRDIQYF.

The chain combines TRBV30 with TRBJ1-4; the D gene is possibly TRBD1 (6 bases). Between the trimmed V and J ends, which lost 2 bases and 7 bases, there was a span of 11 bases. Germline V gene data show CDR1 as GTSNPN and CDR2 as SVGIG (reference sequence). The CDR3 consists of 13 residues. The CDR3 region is CAWSLDSGEKLFF. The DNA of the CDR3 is TGTGCCTGGAGTTTGGACAGCGGTGAAAAACTGTTTTTT.

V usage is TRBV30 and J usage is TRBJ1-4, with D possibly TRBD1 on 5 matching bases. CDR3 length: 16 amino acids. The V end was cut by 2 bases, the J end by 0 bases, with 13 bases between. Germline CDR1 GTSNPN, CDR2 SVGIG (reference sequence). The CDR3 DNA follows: TGTGCCTGGAGTCCGGGACTTTCTGCAACTAATGAAAAACTGTTTTTT. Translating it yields CAWSPGLSATNEKLFF.

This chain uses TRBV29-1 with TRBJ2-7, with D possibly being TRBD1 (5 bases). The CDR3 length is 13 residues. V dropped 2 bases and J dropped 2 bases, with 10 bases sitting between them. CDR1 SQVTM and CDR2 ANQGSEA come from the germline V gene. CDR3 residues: CSVELSGPYEQYF. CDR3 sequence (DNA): TGCAGCGTTGAATTGTCAGGGCCCTACGAGCAGTACTTC.

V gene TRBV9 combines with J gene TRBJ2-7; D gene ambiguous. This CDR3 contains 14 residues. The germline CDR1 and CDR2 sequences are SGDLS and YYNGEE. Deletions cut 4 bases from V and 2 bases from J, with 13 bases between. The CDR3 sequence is CASSPSVGAYEQYF. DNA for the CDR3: TGTGCCAGCAGCCCGTCGGTCGGAGCCTACGAGCAGTACTTC.

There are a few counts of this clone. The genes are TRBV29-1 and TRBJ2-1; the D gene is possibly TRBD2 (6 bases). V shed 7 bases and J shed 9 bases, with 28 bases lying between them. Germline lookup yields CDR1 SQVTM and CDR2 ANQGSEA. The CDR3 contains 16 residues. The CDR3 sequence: CSAADPTGAVGGEQFF. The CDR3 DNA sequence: TGCAGCGCCGCCGACCCTACGGGAGCCGTCGGTGGTGAGCAGTTCTTC.

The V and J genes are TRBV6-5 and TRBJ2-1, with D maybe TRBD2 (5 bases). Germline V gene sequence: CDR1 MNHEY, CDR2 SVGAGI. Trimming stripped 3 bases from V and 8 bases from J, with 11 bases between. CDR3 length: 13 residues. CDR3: CASSYREGYEQFF. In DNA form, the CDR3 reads TGTGCCAGCAGTTATCGTGAGGGCTATGAGCAGTTCTTC.

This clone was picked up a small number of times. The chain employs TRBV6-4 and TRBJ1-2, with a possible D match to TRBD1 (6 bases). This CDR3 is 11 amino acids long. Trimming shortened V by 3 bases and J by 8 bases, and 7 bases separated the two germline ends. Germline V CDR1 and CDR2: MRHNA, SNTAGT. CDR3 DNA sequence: TGTGCCAGCAGTGATGGGGGCGGCTACACCTTC. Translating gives CASSDGGGYTF.

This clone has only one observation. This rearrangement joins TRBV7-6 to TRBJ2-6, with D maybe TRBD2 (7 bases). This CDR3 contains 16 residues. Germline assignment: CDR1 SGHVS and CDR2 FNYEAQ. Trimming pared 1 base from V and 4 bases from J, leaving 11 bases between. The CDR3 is CASSLGRGPGANVLTF. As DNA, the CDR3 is TGTGCCAGCAGCTTAGGGCGGGGGCCCGGGGCCAACGTCCTGACTTTC.

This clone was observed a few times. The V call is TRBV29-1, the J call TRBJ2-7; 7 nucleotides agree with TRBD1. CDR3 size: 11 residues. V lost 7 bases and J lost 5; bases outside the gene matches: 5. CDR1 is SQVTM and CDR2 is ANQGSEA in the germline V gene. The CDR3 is CSAARGNEQYF. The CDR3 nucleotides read TGCAGCGCCGCCAGGGGGAACGAGCAGTACTTC.

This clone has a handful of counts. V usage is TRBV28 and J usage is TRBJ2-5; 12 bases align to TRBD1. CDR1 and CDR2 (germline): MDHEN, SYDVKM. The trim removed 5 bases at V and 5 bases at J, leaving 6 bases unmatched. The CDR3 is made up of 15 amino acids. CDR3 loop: CASSAGTGGDETQYF. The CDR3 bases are TGTGCCAGCAGTGCCGGGACAGGGGGCGACGAGACCCAGTACTTC.

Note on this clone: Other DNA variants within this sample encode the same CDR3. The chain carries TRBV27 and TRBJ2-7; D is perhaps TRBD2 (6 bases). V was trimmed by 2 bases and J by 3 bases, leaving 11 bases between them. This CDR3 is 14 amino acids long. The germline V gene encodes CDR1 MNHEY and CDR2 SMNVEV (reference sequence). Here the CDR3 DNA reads TGTGCCAGCAGTTTAGGTCAGGGAGGCTACGAGCAGTACTTC. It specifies CASSLGQGGYEQYF.

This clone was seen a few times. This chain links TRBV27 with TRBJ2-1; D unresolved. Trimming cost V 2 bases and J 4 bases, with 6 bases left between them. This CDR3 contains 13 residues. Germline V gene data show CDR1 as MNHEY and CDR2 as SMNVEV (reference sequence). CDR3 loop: CASSLGVYNEQFF. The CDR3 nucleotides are TGTGCCAGCAGTTTAGGTGTTTACAATGAGCAGTTCTTC.

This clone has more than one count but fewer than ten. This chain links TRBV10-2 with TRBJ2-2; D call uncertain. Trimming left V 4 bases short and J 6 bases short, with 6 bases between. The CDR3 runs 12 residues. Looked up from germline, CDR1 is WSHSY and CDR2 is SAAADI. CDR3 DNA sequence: TGCGCCAGCAGTGCTTTGCCCGGGGAGCTGTTTTTT. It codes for CASSALPGELFF.

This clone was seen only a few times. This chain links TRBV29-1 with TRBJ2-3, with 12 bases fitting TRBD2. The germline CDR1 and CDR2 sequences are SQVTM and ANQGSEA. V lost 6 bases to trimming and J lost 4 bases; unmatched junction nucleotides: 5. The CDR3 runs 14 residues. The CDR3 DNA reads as TGCAGCGTAGTGACTAGCGGGAGCCCAGATACGCAGTATTTT. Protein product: CSVVTSGSPDTQYF.

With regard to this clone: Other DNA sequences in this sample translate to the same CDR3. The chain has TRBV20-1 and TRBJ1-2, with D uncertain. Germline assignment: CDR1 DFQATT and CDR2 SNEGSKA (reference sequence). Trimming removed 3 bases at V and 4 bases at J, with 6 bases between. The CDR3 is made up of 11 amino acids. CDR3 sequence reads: CSARAGYGYTF. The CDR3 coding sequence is TGCAGTGCTAGGGCCGGCTATGGCTACACCTTC.

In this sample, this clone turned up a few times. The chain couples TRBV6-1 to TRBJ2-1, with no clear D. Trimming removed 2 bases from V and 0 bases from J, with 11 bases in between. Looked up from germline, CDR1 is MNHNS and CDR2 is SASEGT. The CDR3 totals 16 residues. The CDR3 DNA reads TGTGCCAGCAGTGAATGGTACAAGAGCTCCTACAATGAGCAGTTCTTC. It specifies CASSEWYKSSYNEQFF.

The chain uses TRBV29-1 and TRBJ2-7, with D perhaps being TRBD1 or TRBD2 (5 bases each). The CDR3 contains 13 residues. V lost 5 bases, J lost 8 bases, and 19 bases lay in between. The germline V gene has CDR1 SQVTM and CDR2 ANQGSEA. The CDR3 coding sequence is TGCAGCGTTAGCCCCGGGGCGAAGACCCAGCAGTACTTC. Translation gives CSVSPGAKTQQYF.

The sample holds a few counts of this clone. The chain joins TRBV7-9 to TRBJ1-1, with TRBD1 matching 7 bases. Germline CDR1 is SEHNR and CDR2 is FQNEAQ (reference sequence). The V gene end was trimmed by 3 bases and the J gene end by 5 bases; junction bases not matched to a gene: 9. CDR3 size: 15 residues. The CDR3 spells CASSFSIGGKTEAFF. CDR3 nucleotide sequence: TGTGCCAGCAGCTTCTCGATAGGGGGCAAAACTGAAGCTTTCTTT.

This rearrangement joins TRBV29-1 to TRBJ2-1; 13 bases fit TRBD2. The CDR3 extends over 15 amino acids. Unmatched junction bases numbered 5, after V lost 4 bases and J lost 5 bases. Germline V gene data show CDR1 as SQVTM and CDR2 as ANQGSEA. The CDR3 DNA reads TGCAGCGTTGGATGGGGACTAGCGGGAAACAATGAGCAGTTCTTC. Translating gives CSVGWGLAGNNEQFF.